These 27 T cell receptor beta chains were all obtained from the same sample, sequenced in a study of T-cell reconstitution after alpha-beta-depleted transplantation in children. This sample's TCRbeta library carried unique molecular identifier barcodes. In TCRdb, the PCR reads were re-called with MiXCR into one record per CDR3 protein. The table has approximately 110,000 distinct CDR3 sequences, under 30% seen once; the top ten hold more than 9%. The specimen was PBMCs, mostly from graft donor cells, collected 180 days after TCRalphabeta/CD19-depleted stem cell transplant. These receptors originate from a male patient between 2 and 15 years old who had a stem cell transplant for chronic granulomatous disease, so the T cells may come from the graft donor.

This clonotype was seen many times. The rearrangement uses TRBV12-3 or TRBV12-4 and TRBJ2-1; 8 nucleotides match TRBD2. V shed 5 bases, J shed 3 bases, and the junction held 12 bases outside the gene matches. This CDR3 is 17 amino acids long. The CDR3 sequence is CASSPYRTSLVYNEQFF. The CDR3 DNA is TGTGCCAGCAGTCCTTACCGGACTAGCTTAGTCTACAATGAGCAGTTCTTC.

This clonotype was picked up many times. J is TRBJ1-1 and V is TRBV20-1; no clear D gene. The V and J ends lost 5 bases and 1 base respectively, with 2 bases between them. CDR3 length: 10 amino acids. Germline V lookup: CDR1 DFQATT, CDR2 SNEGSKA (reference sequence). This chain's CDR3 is CSAENTEAFF. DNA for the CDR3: TGCAGTGCTGAGAACACTGAAGCTTTCTTT.

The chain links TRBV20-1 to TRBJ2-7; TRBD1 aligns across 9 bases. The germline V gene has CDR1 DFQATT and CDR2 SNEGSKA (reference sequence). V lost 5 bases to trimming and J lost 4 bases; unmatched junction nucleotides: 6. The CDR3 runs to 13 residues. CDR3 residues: CSAPRQGEYEQYF. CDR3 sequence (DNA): TGCAGTGCTCCGAGACAGGGGGAATACGAGCAGTACTTC.

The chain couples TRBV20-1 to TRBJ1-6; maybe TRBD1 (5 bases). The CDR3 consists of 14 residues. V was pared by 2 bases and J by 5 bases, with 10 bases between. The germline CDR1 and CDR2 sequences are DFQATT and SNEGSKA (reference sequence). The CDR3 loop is CSARPGTNNSPLHF. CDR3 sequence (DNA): TGCAGTGCTAGACCCGGGACCAATAATTCACCCCTCCACTTT.

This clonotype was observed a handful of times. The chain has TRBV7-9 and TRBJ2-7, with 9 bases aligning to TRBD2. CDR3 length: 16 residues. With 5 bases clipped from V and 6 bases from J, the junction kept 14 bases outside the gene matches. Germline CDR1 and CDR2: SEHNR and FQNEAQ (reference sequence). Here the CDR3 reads CASSRRGGLAPSEQYF. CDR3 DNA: TGTGCCAGCAGCAGGAGGGGGGGACTAGCTCCTAGCGAGCAGTACTTC.

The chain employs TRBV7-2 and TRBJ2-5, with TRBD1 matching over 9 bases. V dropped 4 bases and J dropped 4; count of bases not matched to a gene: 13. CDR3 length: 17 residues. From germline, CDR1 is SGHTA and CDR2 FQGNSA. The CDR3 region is CASSSNTGGARVETQYF. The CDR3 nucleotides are TGTGCCAGCAGCTCGAACACAGGGGGCGCGAGGGTAGAGACCCAGTACTTC.

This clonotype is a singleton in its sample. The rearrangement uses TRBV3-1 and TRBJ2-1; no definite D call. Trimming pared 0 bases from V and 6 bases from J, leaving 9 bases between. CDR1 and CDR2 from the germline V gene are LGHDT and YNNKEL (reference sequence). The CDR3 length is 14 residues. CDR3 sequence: CASSQETYLNEQFF. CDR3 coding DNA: TGTGCCAGCAGCCAAGAAACCTACCTCAATGAGCAGTTCTTC.

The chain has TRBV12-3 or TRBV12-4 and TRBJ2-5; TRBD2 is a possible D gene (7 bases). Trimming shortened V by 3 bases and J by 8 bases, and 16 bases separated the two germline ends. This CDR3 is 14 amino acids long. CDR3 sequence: CASSLGGRLETQYF. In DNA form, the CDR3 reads TGTGCCAGCAGTTTGGGGGGGCGTCTTGAAACCCAGTACTTC.

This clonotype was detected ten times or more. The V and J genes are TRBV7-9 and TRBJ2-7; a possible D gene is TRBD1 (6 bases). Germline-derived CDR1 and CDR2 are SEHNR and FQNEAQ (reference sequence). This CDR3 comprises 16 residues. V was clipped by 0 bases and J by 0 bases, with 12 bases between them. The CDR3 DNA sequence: TGTGCCAGCAGCTTAGCTTCTGGGGGCCCCTCCTACGAGCAGTACTTC. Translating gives CASSLASGGPSYEQYF.

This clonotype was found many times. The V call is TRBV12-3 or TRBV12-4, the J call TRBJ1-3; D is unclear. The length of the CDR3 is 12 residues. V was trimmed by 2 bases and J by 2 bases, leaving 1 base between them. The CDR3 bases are TGTGCCAGCAGTTTAACTGGAAACACCATATATTTT. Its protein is CASSLTGNTIYF.

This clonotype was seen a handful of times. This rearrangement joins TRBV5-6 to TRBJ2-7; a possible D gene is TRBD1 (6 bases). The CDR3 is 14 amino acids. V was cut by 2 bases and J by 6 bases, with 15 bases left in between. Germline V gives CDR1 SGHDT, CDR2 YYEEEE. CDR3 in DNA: TGTGCCAGCAGCTTTAAGAGAAGAGGGGGCGAGCAGTACTTC. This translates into CASSFKRRGGEQYF.

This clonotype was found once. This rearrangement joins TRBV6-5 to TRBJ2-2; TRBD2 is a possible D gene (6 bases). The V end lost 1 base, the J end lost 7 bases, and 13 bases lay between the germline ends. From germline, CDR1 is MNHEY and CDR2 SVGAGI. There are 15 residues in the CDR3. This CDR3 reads CASSYFSLGGGELFF. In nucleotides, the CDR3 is TGTGCCAGCAGTTACTTCAGTCTGGGGGGCGGGGAGCTGTTTTTT.

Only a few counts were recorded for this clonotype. The CDR3 DNA reads as TGTGCCAGCAGCTTAGAAATGGTCAGGGAGGGCGAGCAGTACTTC. Its protein product is CASSLEMVREGEQYF. The V gene is TRBV7-2, the J gene TRBJ2-7; 7 positions match TRBD2. V gave up 1 base and J gave up 6 bases; unmatched junction bases: 9. This CDR3 region has 15 residues. Germline V lookup: CDR1 SGHTA, CDR2 FQGNSA.

CDR3 sequence reads: CSVDVGGRNTEAFF. CDR3 sequence (DNA): TGCAGCGTTGATGTGGGGGGCAGGAACACTGAAGCTTTCTTT. The chain carries TRBV29-1 and TRBJ1-1, with D perhaps matching TRBD1 (6 bases). Trimming stripped 3 bases from V and 1 base from J, with 12 bases between. The CDR3 runs 14 residues. Germline V gives CDR1 SQVTM, CDR2 ANQGSEA.

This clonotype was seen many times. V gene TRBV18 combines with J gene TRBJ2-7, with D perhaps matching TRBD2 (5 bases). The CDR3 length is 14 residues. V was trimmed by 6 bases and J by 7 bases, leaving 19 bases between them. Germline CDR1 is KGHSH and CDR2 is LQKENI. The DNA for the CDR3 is TGTGCCAGCTCCCCCGGCGGGCGAGTTAAAGAGCAGTACTTC. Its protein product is CASSPGGRVKEQYF.

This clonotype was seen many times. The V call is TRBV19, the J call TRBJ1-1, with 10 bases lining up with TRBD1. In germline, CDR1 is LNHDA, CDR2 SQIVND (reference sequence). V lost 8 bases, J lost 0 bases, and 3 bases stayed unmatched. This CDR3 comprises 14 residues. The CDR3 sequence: CASRTGGMNTEAFF. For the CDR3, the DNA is TGTGCCAGTCGGACAGGGGGGATGAACACTGAAGCTTTCTTT. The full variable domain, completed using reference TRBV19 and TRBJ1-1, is DGGITQSPKYLFRKEGQNVTLSCEQNLNHDAMYWYRQDPGQGLRLIYYSQIVNDFQKGDIAEGYSVSREKKESFPLTVTSAQKNPTAFYLCASRTGGMNTEAFFGQGTRLTVV.

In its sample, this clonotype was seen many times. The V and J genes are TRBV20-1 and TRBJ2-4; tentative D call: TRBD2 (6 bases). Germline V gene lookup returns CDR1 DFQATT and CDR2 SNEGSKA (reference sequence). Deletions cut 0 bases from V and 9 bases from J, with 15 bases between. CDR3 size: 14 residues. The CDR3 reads CSARDPGGVGIQYF. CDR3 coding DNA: TGCAGTGCTAGAGATCCAGGCGGGGTTGGCATTCAGTACTTC.

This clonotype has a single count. In nucleotides, the CDR3 is TGTGCCACCAGTGATTTGCCCTCGGGGGACCAGCATTTT. This gives the protein CATSDLPSGDQHF. This rearrangement joins TRBV24-1 to TRBJ1-5; possibly TRBD1 for D (5 bases). The CDR3 is made up of 13 amino acids. V gave up 0 bases and J gave up 12 bases, with 11 bases separating them. CDR1 is KGHDR and CDR2 is SFDVKD in the germline V gene.

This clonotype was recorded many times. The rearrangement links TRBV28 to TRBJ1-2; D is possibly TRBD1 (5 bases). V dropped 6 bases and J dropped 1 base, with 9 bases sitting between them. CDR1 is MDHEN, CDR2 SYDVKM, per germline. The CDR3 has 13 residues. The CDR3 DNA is TGTGCCAGCAGAGTGACAGATAACTATGGCTACACCTTC. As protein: CASRVTDNYGYTF.

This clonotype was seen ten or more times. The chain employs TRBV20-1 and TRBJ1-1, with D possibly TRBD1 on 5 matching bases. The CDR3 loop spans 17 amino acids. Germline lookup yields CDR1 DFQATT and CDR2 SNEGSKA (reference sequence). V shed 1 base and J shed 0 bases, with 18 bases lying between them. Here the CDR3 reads CSARAPGHDILNTEAFF. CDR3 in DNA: TGCAGTGCTAGAGCCCCAGGACACGACATTTTGAACACTGAAGCTTTCTTT.

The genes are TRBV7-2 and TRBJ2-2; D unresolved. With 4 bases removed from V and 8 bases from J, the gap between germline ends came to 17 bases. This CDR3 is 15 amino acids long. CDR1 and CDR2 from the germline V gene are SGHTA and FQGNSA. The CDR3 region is CASSSGWISMGELFF. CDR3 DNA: TGTGCCAGCAGCTCGGGCTGGATCTCGATGGGGGAGCTGTTTTTT.

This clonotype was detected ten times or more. The CDR3 region has the DNA TGCGCCAGCAGCTTGGTCCCCTCTGGGGCCAACGTCCTGACTTTC. Its protein is CASSLVPSGANVLTF. This sequence joins TRBV5-1 and TRBJ2-6; no reliable D call. Germline CDR1 SGHRS, CDR2 YFSETQ. The CDR3 has 15 residues. Trimming cost V 0 bases and J 0 bases, with 4 bases left between them. Combining the CDR3 with reference TRBV5-1 and TRBJ2-6 gives the whole variable domain KAGVTQTPRYLIKTRGQQVTLSCSPISGHRSVSWYQQTPGQGLQFLFEYFSETQRNKGNFPGRFSGRQFSNSRSEMNVSTLELGDSALYLCASSLVPSGANVLTFGAGSRLTVL.

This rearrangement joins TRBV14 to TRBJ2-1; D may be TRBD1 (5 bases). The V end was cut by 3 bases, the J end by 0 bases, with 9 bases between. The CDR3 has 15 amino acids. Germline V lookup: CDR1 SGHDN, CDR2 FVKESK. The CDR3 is CASSHRQSSYNEQFF. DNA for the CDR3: TGTGCCAGCAGCCATAGACAGAGCTCCTACAATGAGCAGTTCTTC.

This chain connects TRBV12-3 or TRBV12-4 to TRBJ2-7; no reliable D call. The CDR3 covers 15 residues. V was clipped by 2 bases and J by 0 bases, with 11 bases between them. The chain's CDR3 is CASSLRRQSSYEQYF. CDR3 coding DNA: TGTGCCAGCAGTTTAAGGCGTCAAAGCTCCTACGAGCAGTACTTC.

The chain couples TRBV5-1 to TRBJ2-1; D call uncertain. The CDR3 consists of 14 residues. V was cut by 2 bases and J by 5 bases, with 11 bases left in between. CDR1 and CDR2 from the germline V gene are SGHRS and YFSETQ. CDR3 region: CASSFEAANNEQFF. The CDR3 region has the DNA TGCGCCAGCAGCTTTGAGGCAGCCAACAATGAGCAGTTCTTC. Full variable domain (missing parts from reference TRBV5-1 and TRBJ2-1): KAGVTQTPRYLIKTRGQQVTLSCSPISGHRSVSWYQQTPGQGLQFLFEYFSETQRNKGNFPGRFSGRQFSNSRSEMNVSTLELGDSALYLCASSFEAANNEQFFGPGTRLTVL.

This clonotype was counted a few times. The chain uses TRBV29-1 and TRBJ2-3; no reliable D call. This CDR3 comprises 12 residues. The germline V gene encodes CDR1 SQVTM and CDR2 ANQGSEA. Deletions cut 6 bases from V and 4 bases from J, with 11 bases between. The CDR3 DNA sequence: TGCAGCGTGGCCGCACCATCAGATACGCAGTATTTT. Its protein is CSVAAPSDTQYF.

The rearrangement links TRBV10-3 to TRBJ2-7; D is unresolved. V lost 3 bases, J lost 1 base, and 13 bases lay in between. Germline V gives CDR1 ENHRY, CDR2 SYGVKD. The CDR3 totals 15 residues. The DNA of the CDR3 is TGTGCCATCAGTGACCTTCGGGCGGCGTCCTACGAGCAGTACTTC. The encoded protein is CAISDLRAASYEQYF.